The rows below give T cell receptor beta chains drawn from one sample of a study of cytomegalovirus exposure and HLA in healthy donors. Here immunoSEQ multiplex PCR was the method, and the copy in TCRdb shows in-frame clones only, minus some. This sample has 65,000 to 90,000 clones, with approximately 90% found just once. Sequencing was done on a sample of PBMCs. These receptors were obtained from a woman between 18 and 29 years old in good health and CMV-seropositive. The CDR3 runs from the conserved cysteine through the conserved F or W.

J,V,CDR3
TRBJ2-7,TRBV7-9,CASSLFYEQYF
TRBJ2-7,TRBV30,CAWGSDFYEQYF
TRBJ1-5,TRBV19,CASSIQGRGEQPQHF
TRBJ2-3,TRBV6-6,CASSTSGRAPDTQYF
TRBJ2-1,TRBV6-6,CATFTPGGDDEQFF
TRBJ1-1,TRBV6-4,CASSVGGEGTEAFF
TRBJ1-1,TRBV5-1,CASSLGSGVPTEAFF
TRBJ2-3,TRBV15,CATSRQTLEGGVTQYF
TRBJ2-3,TRBV10-3,CSGGATDTQYF
TRBJ2-7,TRBV7-2,CASSLAPSRTFLEGFEQYF
TRBJ2-1,TRBV29-1,CSAEDGTGLYNEQFF
TRBJ1-5,TRBV2,CASRWQGSQPQHF
TRBJ2-1,TRBV30,CAFLEVLVGNEQFF
TRBJ2-1,TRBV6-5,CASSYQPGTDYNEQFF
TRBJ1-1,TRBV10-3,CAISGTGSITEAFF
TRBJ2-7,TRBV4-1,CASSQSGGSSYEQYF
TRBJ2-7,TRBV21-1,CASIGATSGRPVRWQYF
TRBJ2-5,TRBV7-2,CASSLIPGIETQYF
TRBJ1-3,TRBV7-8,CASSLGLPSGNTIYF
TRBJ1-3,TRBV7-2,CASTTSFSGNTIYF
TRBJ2-7,TRBV6-1,CASSPFTSGLEQYF
TRBJ2-1,TRBV18,CASSLTDQGVHEQFF
TRBJ2-7,TRBV4-3,CASSQVAGSYEQYF
TRBJ1-4,TRBV14,CASSQDWRDGSGFNEKLFF
TRBJ2-1,TRBV5-1,CASSFREPFNEQFF
TRBJ1-5,TRBV6-1,CASWRGFSNQPQHF
TRBJ1-5,TRBV6-6,CASSTSNQPQHF
TRBJ1-1,TRBV2,CASTVGGAAIYEAFF
TRBJ2-7,TRBV30,CAWSAGTVDYEQYF
TRBJ2-5,TRBV7-8,CASSLAIGTGEETQYF
TRBJ1-6,TRBV7-9,CASGQGKSYNSPLHF
TRBJ2-2,TRBV6-4,CASSPTSGEGTGELFF
TRBJ2-3,TRBV5-5,CASSRGLAATDTQYF
TRBJ1-5,TRBV29-1,CSVEGQGDQPQHF